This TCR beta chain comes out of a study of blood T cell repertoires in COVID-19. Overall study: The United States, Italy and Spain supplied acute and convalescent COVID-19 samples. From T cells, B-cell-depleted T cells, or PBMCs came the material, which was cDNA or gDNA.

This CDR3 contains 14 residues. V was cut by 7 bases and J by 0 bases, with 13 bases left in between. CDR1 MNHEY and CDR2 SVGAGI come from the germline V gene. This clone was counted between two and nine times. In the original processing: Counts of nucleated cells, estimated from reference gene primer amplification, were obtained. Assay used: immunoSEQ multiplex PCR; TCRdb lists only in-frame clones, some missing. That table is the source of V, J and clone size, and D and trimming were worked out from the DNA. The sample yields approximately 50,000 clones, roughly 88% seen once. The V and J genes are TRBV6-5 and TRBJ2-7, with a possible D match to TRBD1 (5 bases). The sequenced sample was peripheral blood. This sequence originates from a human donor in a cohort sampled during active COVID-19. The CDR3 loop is CASILTGDSYEQYF. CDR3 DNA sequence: TGTGCCAGCATTCTTACAGGAGACTCCTACGAGCAGTACTTC.